This T cell receptor (beta chain) was sequenced in a study of T-cell reconstitution after alpha-beta-depleted transplantation in children. V lost 6 bases and J lost 0, with 14 bases in between. Germline V CDR1 and CDR2: MNHNS, SASEGT. CDR3 length: 15 residues. Study-level findings and limits: There were reportedly several hundred expanded graft clones from which alpha-beta T cells came about two months after transplant.

A remark on this clonotype: Its antigen is unidentified.

Unique molecular identifiers were built into the TCRbeta library. TCRdb used MiXCR to reprocess the PCR reads, holding one entry per CDR3 protein. The sample holds 70,000 to 95,000 distinct CDR3 sequences; roughly 20% are singletons and the top ten take approximately 55%. The chain has TRBV6-1 and TRBJ2-5; D is possibly TRBD1 or TRBD2 (5 bases each). The sequence derives from a male patient between 2 and 15 years old who had a stem cell transplant for acute lymphoblastic leukemia, so the T cells may come from the graft donor. The source material was PBMCs, mostly from graft donor cells, sampled 360 days after TCRalphabeta/CD19-depleted stem cell transplant. CDR3 protein: CASRPGPTYQETQYF. CDR3 sequence (DNA): TGTGCCAGCAGACCGGGGCCAACGTACCAAGAGACCCAGTACTTC.